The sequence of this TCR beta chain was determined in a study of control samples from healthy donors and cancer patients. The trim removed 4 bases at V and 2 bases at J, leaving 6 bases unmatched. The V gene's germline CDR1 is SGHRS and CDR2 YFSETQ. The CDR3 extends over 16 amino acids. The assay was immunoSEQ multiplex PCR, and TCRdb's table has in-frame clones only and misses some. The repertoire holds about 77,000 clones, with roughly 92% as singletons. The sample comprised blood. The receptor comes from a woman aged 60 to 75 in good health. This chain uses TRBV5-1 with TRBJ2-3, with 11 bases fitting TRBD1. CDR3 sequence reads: CASSGTGGSFTDTQYF. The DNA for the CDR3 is TGCGCCAGCAGCGGGACAGGGGGATCTTTCACAGATACGCAGTATTTT.